Listed below are T cell receptor beta chains from one sample, sequenced in a study of shared clonotypes between healthy human individuals. The assay was immunoSEQ multiplex PCR, and TCRdb's table has in-frame clones only and misses some. The sample lists 760,000 or so clones, 90% to 97% seen once, with about 0.21% in the top ten. Source material: naive CD8+ T cells sorted from blood. The receptor set was obtained from a man aged 30 to 39 in good health. Both conserved end residues are part of each CDR3. Each record gives: clone size, V gene, CDR3 length, J gene, D gene, CDR3 DNA, CDR3 protein. A D gene is named only where the DNA matches it firmly. Some rows mark clone size as missing; the rest say once, few, many or name a class of expanded clone.

-	TRBV27	11	TRBJ2-7	-	TGTGCCAGCAGTTTATCGGGCGAGCAGTACTTC	CASSLSGEQYF
-	TRBV28	16	TRBJ2-7	TRBD2	TGTGCCAGCAGTTTTGGGGCGGGAGTGATCTCCTACGAGCAGTACTTC	CASSFGAGVISYEQYF
-	TRBV7-2	16	TRBJ2-7	-	TGTGCCAGCAGCCCATCAACCTACGAAATGGCCTACGAGCAGTACTTC	CASSPSTYEMAYEQYF
-	TRBV6-4	15	TRBJ1-4	-	TGTGCCAGCAGTGTCGGGCAGGGGCTCGGCGAAAAACTGTTTTTT	CASSVGQGLGEKLFF
-	TRBV7-9	13	TRBJ2-1	-	TGTGCCAGCAGCAATGTACCCTACAATGAGCAGTTCTTC	CASSNVPYNEQFF
-	TRBV7-9	15	TRBJ2-5	-	TGTGCCAGCAGCTACCACCCCGGGAGCCAAGAGACCCAGTACTTC	CASSYHPGSQETQYF
-	TRBV9	17	TRBJ2-6	-	TGTGCCAGCAGCCCCTCCGGAGGAGGATCTGGGGCCAACGTCCTGACTTTC	CASSPSGGGSGANVLTF
-	TRBV29-1	14	TRBJ2-1	-	TGCAGCGGGAGAGCGAGCGGGTTCTACAATGAGCAGTTCTTC	CSGRASGFYNEQFF
-	TRBV15	15	TRBJ2-3	-	TGTGCGGGGCCCTCCACAGCTGAAGCCACAGATACGCAGTATTTT	CAGPSTAEATDTQYF
-	TRBV7-2	14	TRBJ2-2	-	TGTGCCAGCAGCCCGACCCTTAACACCGGGGAGCTGTTTTTT	CASSPTLNTGELFF
-	TRBV19	14	TRBJ1-5	-	TGTGCCAGTAGTATGGGGGATAGCAATCAGCCCCAGCATTTT	CASSMGDSNQPQHF
-	TRBV15	13	TRBJ2-7	-	TGTGCCACCAGCGCCCTCCGGGCGGAAGAGCAGTACTTC	CATSALRAEEQYF
once	TRBV5-1	14	TRBJ1-1	TRBD1	TGCGCCAGCAGCTTAGGGACAGGGGGCACTGAAGCTTTCTTT	CASSLGTGGTEAFF
-	TRBV4-1	15	TRBJ2-7	TRBD1	TGCGCCAGCAGCCAAGATGACAGGGGGCTTGGAGAGCAGTACTTC	CASSQDDRGLGEQYF
-	TRBV27	17	TRBJ2-1	-	TGTGCCAGCAGTTCCATATTCAGGGACCCCTCCTACAATGAGCAGTTCTTC	CASSSIFRDPSYNEQFF
-	TRBV6-1	15	TRBJ1-4	-	TGTGCCAGCAGTTGGTATATCCAGGCTAATGAAAAACTGTTTTTT	CASSWYIQANEKLFF
-	TRBV5-1	14	TRBJ2-1	TRBD2	TGCGCCAGCAGCTTGGCCGGGAGGGCCGATGAGCAGTTCTTC	CASSLAGRADEQFF
-	TRBV29-1	13	TRBJ2-7	-	TGCAGCGTTGCGGACAGCCCGAACTACGAGCAGTACTTC	CSVADSPNYEQYF
-	TRBV19	16	TRBJ2-3	-	TGTGCCAGTAGTATAGATTTCCAGCGGGGCACAGATACGCAGTATTTT	CASSIDFQRGTDTQYF
-	TRBV7-2	12	TRBJ2-7	TRBD2	TGTGCCAGCAGCGAGACTAGCTTCGAGCAGTACTTC	CASSETSFEQYF
-	TRBV10-3	15	TRBJ2-1	-	TGTGCCATCAGTGATATAGGATTATCTGTCGATGAGCAGTTCTTC	CAISDIGLSVDEQFF
-	TRBV6-1	14	TRBJ2-7	-	TGTGCCAGCAGTGCCCGGGACATTGGCTACGAGCAGTACTTC	CASSARDIGYEQYF
-	TRBV11-2	20	TRBJ2-7	TRBD2	TGTGCCAGCAGCTTAGAGTATAGCACTAGCGGGAGTTTTCCGGGTTACGAGCAGTACTTC	CASSLEYSTSGSFPGYEQYF
-	TRBV9	14	TRBJ2-2	TRBD2	TGTGCCAGCAGCCAAAGCGGGGGCGCCGGGGAGCTGTTTTTT	CASSQSGGAGELFF
-	TRBV28	14	TRBJ1-5	-	TGTGCCAGCAGATGGGACGGTAGCAATCAGCCCCAGCATTTT	CASRWDGSNQPQHF
once	TRBV18	17	TRBJ1-2	TRBD1	TGTGCCAGCTCACCGAAATCGGACAGGGATGCTCTCTATGGCTACACCTTC	CASSPKSDRDALYGYTF
once	TRBV9	13	TRBJ1-2	-	TGTGCCAGCAGCGTAGGAAGGGTGGATGGCTACACCTTC	CASSVGRVDGYTF
-	TRBV5-5	15	TRBJ1-4	-	TGTGCCAGCAGCTTGGAGGGGGACACTAATGAAAAACTGTTTTTT	CASSLEGDTNEKLFF
-	TRBV5-1	15	TRBJ2-1	TRBD2	TGCGCCAGCAGCTTGGAGGGACTAGCGGGAGATGAGCAGTTCTTC	CASSLEGLAGDEQFF
-	TRBV7-9	17	TRBJ1-1	-	TGTGCCAGCAGCTTTGCCGATTCGAGGGCCCTGAACACTGAAGCTTTCTTT	CASSFADSRALNTEAFF
-	TRBV5-4	11	TRBJ2-5	-	TGTGCCAGCAGCTTGGGTGGGTTCCCGGACTTC	CASSLGGFPDF
-	TRBV29-1	13	TRBJ1-1	-	TGCAGCGTTGATGCAGGGGAGAACACTGAAGCTTTCTTT	CSVDAGENTEAFF
-	TRBV5-6	15	TRBJ2-1	TRBD2	TGTGCCAGCAGCTCCCTAGCGGGAGTGGACAATGAGCAGTTCTTC	CASSSLAGVDNEQFF
-	TRBV5-1	17	TRBJ2-2	TRBD2	TGCGCCAGCAGCATCGGACTAGCGGGAGCATCCGCCGGGGAGCTGTTTTTT	CASSIGLAGASAGELFF
-	TRBV7-9	13	TRBJ2-7	-	TGTGCCAGCAGCCAGGACACCTCCTACGAGCAGTACTTC	CASSQDTSYEQYF
-	TRBV7-9	18	TRBJ2-2	-	TGTGCCAGCAGCTTAGAGGGACCTGACAGAACGAACACCGGGGAGCTGTTTTTT	CASSLEGPDRTNTGELFF
-	TRBV7-9	11	TRBJ2-2	-	TGTGCCAGCAGCCAAGGAGGGGAGCTGTTTTTT	CASSQGGELFF
-	TRBV27	14	TRBJ1-1	-	TGTGCCAGCAGTTTATCGTTCGGAAGCGCTGAAGCTTTCTTT	CASSLSFGSAEAFF
-	TRBV9	14	TRBJ2-3	-	TGTGCCAGCAGCGACGGGGCCAACGAGGATACGCAGTATTTT	CASSDGANEDTQYF
-	TRBV6-5	14	TRBJ1-1	-	TGTGCCAGCAGTCAACAGGGTTCCAACACTGAAGCTTTCTTT	CASSQQGSNTEAFF
-	TRBV4-1	12	TRBJ2-7	-	TGCGCCAGCAGCCCCGGCTCCTACGAGCAGTACTTC	CASSPGSYEQYF
-	TRBV4-1	12	TRBJ2-7	-	TGCGCCAGCAGCTCCACTAGCAACGAGCAGTACTTC	CASSSTSNEQYF
-	TRBV11-2	16	TRBJ1-2	TRBD1	TGTGCCAGCAGCTTAGATCCCGGACAGGGATTCTATGGCTACACCTTC	CASSLDPGQGFYGYTF
once	TRBV5-1	14	TRBJ2-7	TRBD1	TGCGCCAGCAGCTCCTCGGGACAGGGTTCCGAGCAGTACTTC	CASSSSGQGSEQYF
-	TRBV27	14	TRBJ2-7	-	TGTGCCAGCAGTTTAGAGCACGGGGCCTACGAGCAGTACTTC	CASSLEHGAYEQYF
once	TRBV29-1	12	TRBJ2-5	-	TGCAGCGTTGACAAAGGCCTGAAGACCCAGTACTTC	CSVDKGLKTQYF